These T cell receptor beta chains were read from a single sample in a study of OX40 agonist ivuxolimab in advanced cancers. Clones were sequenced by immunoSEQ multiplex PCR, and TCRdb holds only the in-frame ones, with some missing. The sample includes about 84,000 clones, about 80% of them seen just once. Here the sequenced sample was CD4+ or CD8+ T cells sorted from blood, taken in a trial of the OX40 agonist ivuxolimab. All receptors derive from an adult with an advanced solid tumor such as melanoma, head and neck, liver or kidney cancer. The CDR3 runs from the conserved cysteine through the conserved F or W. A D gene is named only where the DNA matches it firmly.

CASSSRTATSYNEQFF | TGCGCCAGCAGCTCAAGGACGGCGACCTCCTACAATGAGCAGTTCTTC | TRBV4-3 | . | TRBJ2-1
CASSLAGPYYGYTF | TGTGCCAGCAGCTTAGCAGGCCCCTACTATGGCTACACCTTC | TRBV7-2 | . | TRBJ1-2
CASTLSVDNSPLHF | TGTGCCAGCACCTTGTCGGTAGATAATTCACCCCTCCACTTT | TRBV9 | . | TRBJ1-6
CASSLPVDEQYF | TGTGCCAGCAGCCTACCCGTGGACGAGCAGTACTTC | TRBV7-3 | . | TRBJ2-7
CATIAGLARGEQFF | TGTGCCACCATTGCTGGGCTAGCGCGAGGAGAGCAGTTCTTC | TRBV6-1 | . | TRBJ2-1
CASTNTGELFF | TGTGCCAGCACAAACACCGGGGAGCTGTTTTTT | TRBV5-6 | . | TRBJ2-2
CASSLQGIDQPQHF | TGTGCCAGCAGCCTACAGGGAATCGATCAGCCCCAGCATTTT | TRBV5-6 | . | TRBJ1-5
CAWKGSGATYEQYF | TGTGCCTGGAAAGGGTCGGGGGCGACCTACGAGCAGTACTTC | TRBV30 | . | TRBJ2-7
CASKPRTGPATTDTQYF | TGTGCCAGCAAACCAAGGACAGGCCCGGCTACCACAGATACGCAGTATTTT | TRBV2 | TRBD1 | TRBJ2-3
CASITTWTSGNTGELFF | TGTGCCAGCATCACTACCTGGACTAGTGGCAACACCGGGGAGCTGTTTTTT | TRBV11-3 | TRBD2 | TRBJ2-2
CASSLSSGMNTEAFF | TGTGCCAGCAGCTTATCGTCAGGAATGAACACTGAAGCTTTCTTT | TRBV7-9 | . | TRBJ1-1
CASSRMAGTVVYNEQFF | TGTGCCAGCAGCCGGATGGCCGGGACGGTCGTATACAATGAGCAGTTCTTC | TRBV14 | . | TRBJ2-1
CASSLGSIPGANVLTF | TGTGCCAGCAGCTTGGGCAGTATCCCTGGGGCCAACGTCCTGACTTTC | TRBV7-3 | . | TRBJ2-6
CASSLGSGLAYNEQFF | TGTGCCAGCAGCTTAGGGAGCGGACTAGCATACAATGAGCAGTTCTTC | TRBV7-9 | TRBD2 | TRBJ2-1